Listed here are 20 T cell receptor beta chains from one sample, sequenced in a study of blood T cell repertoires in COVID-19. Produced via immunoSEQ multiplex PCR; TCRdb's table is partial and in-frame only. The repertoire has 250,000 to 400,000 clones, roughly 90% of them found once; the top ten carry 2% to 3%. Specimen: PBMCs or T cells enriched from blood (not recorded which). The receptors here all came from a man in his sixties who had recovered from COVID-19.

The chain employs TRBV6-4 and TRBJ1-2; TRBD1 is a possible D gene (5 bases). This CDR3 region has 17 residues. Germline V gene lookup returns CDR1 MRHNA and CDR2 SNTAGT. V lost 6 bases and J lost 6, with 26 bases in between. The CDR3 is CASSATWQGGPHNGYTF. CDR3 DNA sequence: TGTGCCAGCAGCGCAACCTGGCAGGGAGGCCCTCATAATGGCTACACCTTC.

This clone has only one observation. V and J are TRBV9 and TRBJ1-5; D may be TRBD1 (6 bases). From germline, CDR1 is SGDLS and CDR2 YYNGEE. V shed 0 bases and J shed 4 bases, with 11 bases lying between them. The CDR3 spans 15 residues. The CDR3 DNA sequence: TGTGCCAGCAGCGTAGGGGGGACACAAAATCAGCCCCAGCATTTT. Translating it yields CASSVGGTQNQPQHF.

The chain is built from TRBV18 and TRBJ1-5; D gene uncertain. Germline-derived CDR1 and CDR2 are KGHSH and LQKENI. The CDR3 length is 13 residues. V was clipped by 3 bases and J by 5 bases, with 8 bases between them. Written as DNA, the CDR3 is TGTGCCAGCTCACCTGCCCGGGATCAGCCCCAGCATTTT. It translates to CASSPARDQPQHF.

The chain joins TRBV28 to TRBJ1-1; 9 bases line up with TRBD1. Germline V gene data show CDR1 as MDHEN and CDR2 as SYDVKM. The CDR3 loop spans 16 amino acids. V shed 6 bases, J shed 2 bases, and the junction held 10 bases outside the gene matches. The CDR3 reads CASRTGTGRINTEAFF. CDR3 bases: TGTGCCAGCAGAACCGGGACAGGGAGAATCAACACTGAAGCTTTCTTT.

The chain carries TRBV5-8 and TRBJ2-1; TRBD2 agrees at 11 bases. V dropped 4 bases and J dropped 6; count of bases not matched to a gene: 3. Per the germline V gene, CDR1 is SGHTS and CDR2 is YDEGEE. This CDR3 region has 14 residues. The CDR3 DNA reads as TGTGCCAGCAGCCCCACTAGCGGGAGCAATGAGCAGTTCTTC. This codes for CASSPTSGSNEQFF. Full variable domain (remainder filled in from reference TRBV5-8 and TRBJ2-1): EAGVTQSPTHLIKTRGQQATLRCSPISGHTSVYWYQQALGLGLQFLLWYDEGEERNRGNFPPRFSGRQFPNYSSELNVNALELEDSALYLCASSPTSGSNEQFFGPGTRLTVL.

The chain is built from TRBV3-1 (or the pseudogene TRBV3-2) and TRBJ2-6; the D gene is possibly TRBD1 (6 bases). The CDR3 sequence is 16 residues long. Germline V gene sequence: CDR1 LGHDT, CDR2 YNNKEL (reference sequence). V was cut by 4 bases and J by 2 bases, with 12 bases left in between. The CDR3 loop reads CASSLPGGPGANVLTF. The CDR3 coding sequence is TGTGCCAGCAGCCTCCCTGGGGGCCCTGGGGCCAACGTCCTGACTTTC.

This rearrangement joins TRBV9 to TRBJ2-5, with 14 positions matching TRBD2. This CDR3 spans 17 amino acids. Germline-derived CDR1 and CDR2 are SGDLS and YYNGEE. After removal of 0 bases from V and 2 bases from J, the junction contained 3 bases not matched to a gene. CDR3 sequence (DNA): TGTGCCAGCAGCGTAGGGACTAGCGGGGGGAATCAAGAGACCCAGTACTTC. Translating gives CASSVGTSGGNQETQYF. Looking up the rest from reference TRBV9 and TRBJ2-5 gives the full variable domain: DSGVTQTPKHLITATGQRVTLRCSPRSGDLSVYWYQQSLDQGLQFLIQYYNGEERAKGNILERFSAQQFPDLHSELNLSSLELGDSALYFCASSVGTSGGNQETQYFGPGTRLLVL.

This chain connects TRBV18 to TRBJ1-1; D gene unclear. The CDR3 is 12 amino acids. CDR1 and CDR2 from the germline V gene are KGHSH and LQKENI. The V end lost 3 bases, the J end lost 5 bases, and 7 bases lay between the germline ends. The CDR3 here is CASSPDITEAFF. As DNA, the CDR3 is TGTGCCAGCTCACCCGACATAACTGAAGCTTTCTTT.

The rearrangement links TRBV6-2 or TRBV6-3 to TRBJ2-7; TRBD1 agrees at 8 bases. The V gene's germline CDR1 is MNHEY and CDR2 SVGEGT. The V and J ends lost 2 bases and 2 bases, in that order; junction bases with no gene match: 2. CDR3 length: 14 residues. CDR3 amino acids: CASSYGQGPYEQYF. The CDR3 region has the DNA TGTGCCAGCAGTTACGGACAGGGACCCTACGAGCAGTACTTC.

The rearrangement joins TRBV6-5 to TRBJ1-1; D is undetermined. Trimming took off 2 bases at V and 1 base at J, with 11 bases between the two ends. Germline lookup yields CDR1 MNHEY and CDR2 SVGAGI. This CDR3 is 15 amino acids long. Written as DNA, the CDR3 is TGTGCCAGCAGTTACGAAGAAGCATCGAACACTGAAGCTTTCTTT. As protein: CASSYEEASNTEAFF.

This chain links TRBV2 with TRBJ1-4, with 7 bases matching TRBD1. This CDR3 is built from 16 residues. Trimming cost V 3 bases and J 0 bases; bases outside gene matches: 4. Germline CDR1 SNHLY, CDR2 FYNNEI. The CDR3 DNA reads TGTGCCAGCAGTGAGGGACAGACCACAACTAATGAAAAACTGTTTTTT. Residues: CASSEGQTTTNEKLFF.

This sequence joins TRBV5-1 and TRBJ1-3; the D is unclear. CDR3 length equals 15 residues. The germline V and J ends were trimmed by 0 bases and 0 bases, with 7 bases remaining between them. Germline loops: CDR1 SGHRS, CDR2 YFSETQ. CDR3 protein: CASSLGVASGNTIYF. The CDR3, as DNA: TGCGCCAGCAGCTTGGGCGTCGCCTCTGGAAACACCATATATTTT.

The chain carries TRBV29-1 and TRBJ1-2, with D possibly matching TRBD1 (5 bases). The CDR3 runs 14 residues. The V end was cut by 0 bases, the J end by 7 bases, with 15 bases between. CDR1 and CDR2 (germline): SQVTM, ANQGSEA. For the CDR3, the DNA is TGCAGCGTTGAAGAAGGAGGGGTGGGGGTTGGCTACACCTTC. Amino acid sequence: CSVEEGGVGVGYTF. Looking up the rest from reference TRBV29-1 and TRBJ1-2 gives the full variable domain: SAVISQKPSRDICQRGTSLTIQCQVDSQVTMMFWYRQQPGQSLTLIATANQGSEATYESGFVIDKFPISRPNLTFSTLTVSNMSPEDSSIYLCSVEEGGVGVGYTFGSGTRLTVV.

The CDR3 loop reads CASSSLGLAGGPLAKNIQYF. The CDR3 coding sequence is TGTGCCAGCAGCTCACTAGGACTAGCGGGGGGACCCTTAGCCAAAAACATTCAGTACTTC. This chain joins TRBV13 and TRBJ2-4, with 14 bases fitting TRBD2. J was trimmed by 0 bases and V by 4 bases; bases with no gene match: 11. In germline, CDR1 is PRHDT, CDR2 FYEKMQ (reference sequence). The CDR3 extends over 20 amino acids.

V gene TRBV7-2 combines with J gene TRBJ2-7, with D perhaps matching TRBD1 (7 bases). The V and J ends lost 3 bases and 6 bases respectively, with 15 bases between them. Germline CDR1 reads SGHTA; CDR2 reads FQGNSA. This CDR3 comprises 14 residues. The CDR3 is CASSLTGGGREQYF. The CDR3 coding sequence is TGTGCCAGCAGCTTGACAGGAGGGGGCCGCGAGCAGTACTTC.

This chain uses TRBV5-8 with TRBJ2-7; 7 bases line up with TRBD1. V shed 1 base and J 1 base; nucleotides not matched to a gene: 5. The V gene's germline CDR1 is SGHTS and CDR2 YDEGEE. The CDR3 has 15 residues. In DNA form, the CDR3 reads TGTGCCAGCAGCTTGACGACAGGGCCATCCTACGAGCAGTACTTC. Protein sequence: CASSLTTGPSYEQYF.

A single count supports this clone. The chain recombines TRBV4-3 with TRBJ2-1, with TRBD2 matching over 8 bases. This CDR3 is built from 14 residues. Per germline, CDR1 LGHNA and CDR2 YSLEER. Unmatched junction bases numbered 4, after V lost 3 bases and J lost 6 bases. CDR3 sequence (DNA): TGCGCCAGCAGCCACGTTAGCGGGGTCAATGAGCAGTTCTTC. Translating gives CASSHVSGVNEQFF.

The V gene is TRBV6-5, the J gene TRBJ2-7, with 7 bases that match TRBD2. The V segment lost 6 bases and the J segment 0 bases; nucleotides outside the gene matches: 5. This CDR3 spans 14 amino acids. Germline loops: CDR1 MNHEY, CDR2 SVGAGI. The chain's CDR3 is CASRLATVSYEQYF. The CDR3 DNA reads TGTGCCAGCAGACTAGCGACAGTCTCCTACGAGCAGTACTTC.

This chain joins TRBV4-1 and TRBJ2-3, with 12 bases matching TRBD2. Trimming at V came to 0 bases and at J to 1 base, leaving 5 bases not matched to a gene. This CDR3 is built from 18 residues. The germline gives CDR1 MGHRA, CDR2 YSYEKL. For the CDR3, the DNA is TGCGCCAGCAGCCAAGATAGGGCTAGCGGGGGGGGCACAGATACGCAGTATTTT. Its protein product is CASSQDRASGGGTDTQYF.

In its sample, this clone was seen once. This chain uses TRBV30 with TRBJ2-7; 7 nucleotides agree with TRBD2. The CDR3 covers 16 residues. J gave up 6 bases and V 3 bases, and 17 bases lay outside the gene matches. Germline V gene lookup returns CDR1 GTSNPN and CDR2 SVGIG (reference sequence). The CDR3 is CAWSRARTSSSSEQYF. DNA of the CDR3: TGTGCCTGGAGCCGAGCACGGACTAGTAGTTCTAGCGAGCAGTACTTC.